This T cell receptor (beta chain) was sequenced in a study of T cells in localized non-small cell lung cancer. Repertoires were generated with immunoSEQ multiplex PCR, while TCRdb's copy carries only in-frame clones and drops some. Seen here are roughly 7,800 clones, approximately 93% observed once, and the top ten hold 2.5% to 3.5%. Overall study findings and caveats: Adjacent lung had a median around 60 of the 100 largest tumor clones. Density of T cells in blood, when higher, went with longer overall survival. Uninvolved adjacent lung had more T cell clonality than any other tissue, topping tumor. Only one tumor region went through sequencing, so heterogeneity may still be there.

The length of the CDR3 is 13 residues. Trimming took 2 bases from V and 7 from J, leaving 9 bases between them. Looked up from germline, CDR1 is SGHTA and CDR2 is FQGNSA. In the case of this clone: What it binds is unknown.

The chain couples TRBV7-2 to TRBJ1-5; D unclear. The TCR was taken from a woman aged 35-70 years with stage I lung adenocarcinoma. The sample in question was peripheral blood, obtained before any cancer treatment. The CDR3 nucleotides are TGTGCCAGCAGCTTAAACCCTCGGCAGCCCCAGCATTTT. Its protein is CASSLNPRQPQHF.